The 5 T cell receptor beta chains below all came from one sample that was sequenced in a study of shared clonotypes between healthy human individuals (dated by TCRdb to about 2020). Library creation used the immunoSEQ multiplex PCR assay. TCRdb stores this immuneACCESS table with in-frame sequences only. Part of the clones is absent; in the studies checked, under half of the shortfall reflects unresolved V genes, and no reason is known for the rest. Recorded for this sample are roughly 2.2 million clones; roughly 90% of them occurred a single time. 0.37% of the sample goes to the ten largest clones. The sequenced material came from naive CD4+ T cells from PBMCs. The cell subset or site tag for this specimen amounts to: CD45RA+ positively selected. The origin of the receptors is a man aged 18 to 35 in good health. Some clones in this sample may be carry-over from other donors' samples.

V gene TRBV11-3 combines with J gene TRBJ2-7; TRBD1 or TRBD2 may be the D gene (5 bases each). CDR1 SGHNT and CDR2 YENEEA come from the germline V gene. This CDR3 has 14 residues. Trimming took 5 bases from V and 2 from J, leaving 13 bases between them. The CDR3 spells CASSPGTSTYEQYF. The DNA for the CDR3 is TGTGCCAGCAGCCCGGGGACGTCTACCTACGAGCAGTACTTC.

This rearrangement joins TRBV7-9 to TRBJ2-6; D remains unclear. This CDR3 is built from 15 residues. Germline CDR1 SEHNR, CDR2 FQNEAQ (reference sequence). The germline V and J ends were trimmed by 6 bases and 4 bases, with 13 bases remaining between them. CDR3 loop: CASSHTALGANVLTF. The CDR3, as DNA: TGTGCCAGCAGTCATACAGCGTTAGGGGCCAACGTCCTGACTTTC.

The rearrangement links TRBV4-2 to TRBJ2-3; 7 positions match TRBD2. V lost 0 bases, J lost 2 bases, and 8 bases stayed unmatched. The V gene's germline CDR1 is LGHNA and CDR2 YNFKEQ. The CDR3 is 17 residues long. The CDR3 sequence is CASSQDRVSGYTDTQYF. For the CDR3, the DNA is TGTGCCAGCAGCCAAGATAGGGTTAGCGGGTACACAGATACGCAGTATTTT.

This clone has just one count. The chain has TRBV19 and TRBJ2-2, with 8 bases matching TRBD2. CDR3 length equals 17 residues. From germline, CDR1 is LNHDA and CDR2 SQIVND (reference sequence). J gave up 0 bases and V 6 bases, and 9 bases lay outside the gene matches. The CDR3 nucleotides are TGTGCCAGTAGCAAAACTAGCGGAAGACCGAACACCGGGGAGCTGTTTTTT. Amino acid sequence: CASSKTSGRPNTGELFF.

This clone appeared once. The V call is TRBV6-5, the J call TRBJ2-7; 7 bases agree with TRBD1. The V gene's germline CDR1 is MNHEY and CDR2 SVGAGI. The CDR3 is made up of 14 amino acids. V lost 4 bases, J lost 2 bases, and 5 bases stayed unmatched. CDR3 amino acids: CASSSSGTAYEQYF. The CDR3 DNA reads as TGTGCCAGCAGTTCCTCAGGGACAGCCTACGAGCAGTACTTC.